What follows is one TCR beta chain and its context. In the original analysis: Reference gene primer amplification yielded estimated nucleated cell counts. Profiling relied on immunoSEQ multiplex PCR, and the TCRdb table lists in-frame clones only, not all of them. The DNA was the basis for D and trimming; V, J and clone size are from that table. The sample comprises 90,000 to 150,000 clones, 65% to 90% of which are singletons, and 9% to 14% rests with the top ten. Per germline, CDR1 SGHTA and CDR2 FQGNSA. The CDR3 has 16 amino acids. J gave up 5 bases and V 2 bases, and 5 bases lay outside the gene matches. These data are taken from a study of blood T cell repertoires in COVID-19. At the level of the study: Collection of acute and convalescent COVID-19 samples took place in the United States, Italy and Spain. PBMCs, B-cell-depleted T cells, or T cells provided the cDNA or gDNA that made up the material.

The chain joins TRBV7-2 to TRBJ2-4; TRBD2 agrees at 11 bases. The clonotype was recovered from a human donor in a cohort sampled during active COVID-19. Material for sequencing was peripheral blood. This CDR3 is CASSLIAGGTQNIQYF. The CDR3 DNA reads TGTGCCAGCAGCTTAATAGCGGGGGGGACTCAAAACATTCAGTACTTC.